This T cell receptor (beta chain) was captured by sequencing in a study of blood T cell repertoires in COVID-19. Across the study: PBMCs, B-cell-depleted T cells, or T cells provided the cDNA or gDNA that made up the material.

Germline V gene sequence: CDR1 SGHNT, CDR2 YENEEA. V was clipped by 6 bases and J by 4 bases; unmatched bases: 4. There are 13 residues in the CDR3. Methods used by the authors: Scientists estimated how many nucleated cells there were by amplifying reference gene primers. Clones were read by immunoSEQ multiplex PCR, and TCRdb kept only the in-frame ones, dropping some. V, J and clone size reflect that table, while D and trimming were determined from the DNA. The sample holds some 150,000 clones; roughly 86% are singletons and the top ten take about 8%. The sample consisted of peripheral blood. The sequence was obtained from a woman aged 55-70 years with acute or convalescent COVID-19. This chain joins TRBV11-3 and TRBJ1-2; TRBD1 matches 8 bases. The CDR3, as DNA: TGTGCCAGCAGGGACAGGGCAGGCTATGGCTACACCTTC. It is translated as CASRDRAGYGYTF.